Given below is one T cell receptor (beta chain) in context. The record originates from a study of blood T cell repertoires in COVID-19. The CDR3 consists of 15 residues. Germline assignment: CDR1 SGDLS and CDR2 YYNGEE. V dropped 3 bases and J dropped 2 bases, with 12 bases sitting between them. Some clones are missing from TCRdb's copy, which holds only in-frame ones; the method was immunoSEQ multiplex PCR. The sample consists of roughly 25,000 clones, roughly 74% of them appearing once. The sequencing sample was made of peripheral blood. The genes are TRBV9 and TRBJ2-1, with D perhaps matching TRBD2 (5 bases). This clonotype was obtained from a man aged 45-60 years with COVID-19, enrolled during active disease. In nucleotides, the CDR3 is TGTGCCAGCAGCGAGGAGGCAAATACCTACAATGAGCAGTTCTTC. This gives the protein CASSEEANTYNEQFF.